This TCR beta chain is from a study of blood T cells in healthy people across ages. Overall study findings and caveats: Observed TCR beta diversity per million T cells went down as age went up. This fall followed a roughly linear course with age. As naive T cell percentage varied, TCR beta diversity correlated strongly with it.

Together with a sample-barcoded 5' primer, a J-beta primer mix was included in a second PCR lasting roughly 6 to 12 cycles. TCRdb fed the 5' RACE reads into MiXCR, producing one record per CDR3 protein. The profile shows about 730,000 distinct CDR3 sequences, roughly 43% of them singletons. CDR3 length: 11 amino acids. CDR1 is SNHLY and CDR2 is FYNNEI in the germline V gene. V gave up 11 bases and J gave up 6 bases, with 11 bases separating them. This clonotype was found many times. The antigen is not known. Material: blood. This rearrangement joins TRBV2 to TRBJ2-1, with a tentative D call TRBD2 (5 bases). This TCR derives from a woman in her fifties or sixties in good health. DNA of the CDR3: TGTGCCTGGGCGGGCACCAATGAGCAGTTCTTC. Encoded protein: CAWAGTNEQFF.